This T cell receptor beta chain was captured in a study of CD8 T cells in ankylosing spondylitis. Each CDR3 protein gets one entry after TCRdb re-called the 5' RACE reads with MiXCR. This sample has hundreds of thousands of distinct CDR3 sequences, with 12% found just once. Study findings and constraints: Typical of ankylosing spondylitis blood, it appeared, was a TCR beta motif of eight highly homologous variants.

About this clonotype: Its target is not known.

The receptor comes from a male donor with ankylosing spondylitis. The specimen was blood, either unsorted or a sorted T cell fraction (not recorded which).

The CDR3 sequence: CASSVQGSGEAFF. In nucleotides, the CDR3 is TGTGCCAGCAGCGTCCAGGGTTCGGGGGAAGCTTTCTTT. This chain connects TRBV7-3 to TRBJ1-1, with D perhaps TRBD1 (5 bases). Germline lookup yields CDR1 SGHTA and CDR2 FQGTGA. The CDR3 sequence is 13 residues long. V shed 5 bases and J shed 8 bases, with 15 bases lying between them. Filled out from reference TRBV7-3 and TRBJ1-1, the complete variable domain reads GAGVSQTPSNKVTEKGKYVELRCDPISGHTALYWYRQSLGQGPEFLIYFQGTGAADDSGLPNDRFFAVRPEGSVSTLKIQRTERGDSAVYLCASSVQGSGEAFFGQGTRLTVV.